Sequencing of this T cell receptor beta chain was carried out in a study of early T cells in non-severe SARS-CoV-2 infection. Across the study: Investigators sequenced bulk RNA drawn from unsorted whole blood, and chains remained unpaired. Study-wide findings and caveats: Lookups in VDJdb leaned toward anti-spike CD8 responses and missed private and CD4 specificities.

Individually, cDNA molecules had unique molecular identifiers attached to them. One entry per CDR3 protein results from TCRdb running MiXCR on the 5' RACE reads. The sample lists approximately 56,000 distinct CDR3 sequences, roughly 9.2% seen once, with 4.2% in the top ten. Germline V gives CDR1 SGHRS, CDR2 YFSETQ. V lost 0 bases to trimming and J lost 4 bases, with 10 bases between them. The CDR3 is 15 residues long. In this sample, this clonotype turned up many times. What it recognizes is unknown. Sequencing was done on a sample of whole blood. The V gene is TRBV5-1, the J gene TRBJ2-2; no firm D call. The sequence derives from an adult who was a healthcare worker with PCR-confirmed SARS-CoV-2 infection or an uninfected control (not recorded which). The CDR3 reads CASSLALAPTGELFF. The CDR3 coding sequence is TGCGCCAGCAGCTTGGCACTCGCCCCCACCGGGGAGCTGTTTTTT.